This TCR beta chain comes out of a study of T cell responses to AZD1222 COVID-19 vaccine. Study conclusions and caveats: Only after the peak T cell response were repertoires sampled. White British ancestry dominated among donors, who included more females, and clonal diversity was possibly underestimated. Just a handful of AZD1222 recipients were seropositive at baseline. CD4 TCRs covered the whole spike, strongest at regions 160-218 and 743-854.

Trimming cost V 1 base and J 3 bases; bases outside gene matches: 1. CDR3 length: 14 amino acids. Germline V gene lookup returns CDR1 SGHTA and CDR2 FQGNSA. On this clone itself: Its specificity is not known.

Clones were read by immunoSEQ multiplex PCR, and TCRdb kept only the in-frame ones, dropping some. The sample includes nearly 90,000 clones, 70% to 90% seen only once; the top ten take 5.5%. Source: peripheral blood, taken 28 days after the second AZD1222 dose. The chain is built from TRBV7-2 and TRBJ2-3; 7 bases agree with TRBD2. The source of this sequence is an adult who received the AZD1222 COVID-19 vaccine. CDR3 region: CASSLGLATDTQYF. The CDR3 DNA sequence: TGTGCCAGCAGCTTAGGACTAGCTACAGATACGCAGTATTTT.